This TCR beta chain was recovered during a study of T cell responses to AZD1222 COVID-19 vaccine. Background on the study: Second-dose timings of about 4 or about 12 weeks were pooled. Study-wide findings and caveats: Only a handful of AZD1222 recipients, more than five in all, had baseline seropositivity. Most donors were white British, females outnumbered males, and clonal diversity was possibly underestimated. Spike regions recognized by vaccine-associated CD4 TCRs spanned the protein, led by 160-218 and 743-854.

TCRdb's copy holds only in-frame clones and misses some; the assay was immunoSEQ multiplex PCR. This table holds 110,000 to 150,000 clones, 85% to 90% found once. The CDR3 contains 18 residues. Trimming left V 5 bases short and J 0 bases short, with 22 bases between. Germline V gene sequence: CDR1 GTSNPN, CDR2 SVGIG (reference sequence). With regard to this clone: What it recognizes is unknown.

The sequence came from an adult in good health. The rearrangement joins TRBV30 to TRBJ2-2; D assignment may be TRBD1 or TRBD2 (5 bases each). Sample: peripheral blood, taken on day 0 of AZD1222 vaccination. The CDR3 bases are TGTGCCTGGGGCCCGTCTCCCGGGACGGATACGAACACCGGGGAGCTGTTTTTT. Amino acids: CAWGPSPGTDTNTGELFF.